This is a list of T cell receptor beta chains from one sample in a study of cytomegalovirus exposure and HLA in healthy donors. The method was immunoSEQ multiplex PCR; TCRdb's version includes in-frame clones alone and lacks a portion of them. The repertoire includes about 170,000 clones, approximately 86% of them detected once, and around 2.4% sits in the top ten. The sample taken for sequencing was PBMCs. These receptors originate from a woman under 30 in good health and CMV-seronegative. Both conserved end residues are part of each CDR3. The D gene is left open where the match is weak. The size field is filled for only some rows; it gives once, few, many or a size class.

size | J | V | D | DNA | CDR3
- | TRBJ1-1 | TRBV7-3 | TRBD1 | TGTGCCAGCAGCTTTACAGGGGGCCGTTTGGGCACTGAAGCTTTCTTT | CASSFTGGRLGTEAFF
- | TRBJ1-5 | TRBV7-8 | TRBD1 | TGTGCCAGCAGTCCACCTACCCGGACAGGGGCCACTAATAGCAATCAGCCCCAGCATTTT | CASSPPTRTGATNSNQPQHF
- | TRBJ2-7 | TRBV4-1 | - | TGCGCCAGCAGCCAAGATCATTTAAGAGAGCGGCCCTACTCCTACGAGCAGTACTTC | CASSQDHLRERPYSYEQYF
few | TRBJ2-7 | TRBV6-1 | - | TGTGCCAGCACCCCAGGGGGGCTTGGAAACGAGCAGTACTTC | CASTPGGLGNEQYF
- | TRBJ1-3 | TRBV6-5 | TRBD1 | TGTGCCAGCAGTCGACAGGGGGCGGATGGAAACACCATATATTTT | CASSRQGADGNTIYF
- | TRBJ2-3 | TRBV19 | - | TGTGCCAGTAGTAGTCGGGAAGGCTTCACAGATACGCAGTATTTT | CASSSREGFTDTQYF
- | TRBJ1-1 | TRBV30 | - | TGTGCCTGGAGAGTTGACCGGGGTGAAGCTTTCTTT | CAWRVDRGEAFF
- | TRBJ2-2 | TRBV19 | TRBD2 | TGTGCCACGATGCGGGGGGGCAACACCGGGGAGCTGTTTTTT | CATMRGGNTGELFF
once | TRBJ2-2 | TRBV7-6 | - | TGTGCCAGCAGCTTAGCTTACGGGGTCACCGGGGAGCTGTTTTTT | CASSLAYGVTGELFF
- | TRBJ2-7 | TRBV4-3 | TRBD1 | TGCGCCAGCAGCCTCCGACAGGGAACGGCCTACGAGCAGTACTTC | CASSLRQGTAYEQYF
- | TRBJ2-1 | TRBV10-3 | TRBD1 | TGTGCCATCAGCCCCCGCGCCGGGACAGGGAAGGTCAATGAGCAGTTCTTC | CAISPRAGTGKVNEQFF
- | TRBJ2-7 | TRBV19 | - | TGTGCCAGTAGTACCTTCAGATCCGAGCAGTACTTC | CASSTFRSEQYF
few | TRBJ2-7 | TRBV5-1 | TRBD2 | TGCGCCAGCAGCCAGGGGACTAGTAGGGGTAACGAGCAGTACTTC | CASSQGTSRGNEQYF
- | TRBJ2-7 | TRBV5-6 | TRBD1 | TGTGCCAGCAGAGACGCTGGGACAGGGTTGGGCGAGCAGTACTTC | CASRDAGTGLGEQYF
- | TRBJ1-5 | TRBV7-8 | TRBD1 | TGTGCCAGCAGCCTTGGACAGGGTAATCAGCCCCAGCATTTT | CASSLGQGNQPQHF
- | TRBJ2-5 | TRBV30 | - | TGTGCCTGGAGAAGCGTGGGGAGTCGAGAGACCCAGTACTTC | CAWRSVGSRETQYF
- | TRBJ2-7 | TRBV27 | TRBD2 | TGTGCCAGCAGTCCGTCGATCCCCAGCGGGAGGACCCCCGAGCAGTACTTC | CASSPSIPSGRTPEQYF
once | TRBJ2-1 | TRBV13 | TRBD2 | TGTGCCAGCAGCTCCTACGGGACTAGCGGCTACAATGAGCAGTTCTTC | CASSSYGTSGYNEQFF
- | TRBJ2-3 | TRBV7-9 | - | TGTGCCAGCAATAGTCAAGGGGATGGTACGCAGTATTTT | CASNSQGDGTQYF
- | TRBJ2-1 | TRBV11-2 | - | TGTGCCAGCAGCTTGAGGGGGGGGCCTATCAATGAGCAGTTCTTC | CASSLRGGPINEQFF
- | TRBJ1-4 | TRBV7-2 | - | TGTGCCAGCAGCGTAAATACAGGGAATAATGAAAAACTGTTTTTT | CASSVNTGNNEKLFF
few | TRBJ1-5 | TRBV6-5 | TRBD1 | TGTGCCAGCAGCCGCGGGACAGCGAGCAATCAGCCCCAGCATTTT | CASSRGTASNQPQHF
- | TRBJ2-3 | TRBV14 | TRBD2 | TGTGCCAGCAGCCCCTCGAGGCGGGGGGGGTTGCGGCGGGAGAATACAGATACGCAGTATTTT | CASSPSRRGGLRRENTDTQYF
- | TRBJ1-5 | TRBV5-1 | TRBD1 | TGCGCCAGCAGCTTTACAGGGGATCAGCCCCAGCATTTT | CASSFTGDQPQHF